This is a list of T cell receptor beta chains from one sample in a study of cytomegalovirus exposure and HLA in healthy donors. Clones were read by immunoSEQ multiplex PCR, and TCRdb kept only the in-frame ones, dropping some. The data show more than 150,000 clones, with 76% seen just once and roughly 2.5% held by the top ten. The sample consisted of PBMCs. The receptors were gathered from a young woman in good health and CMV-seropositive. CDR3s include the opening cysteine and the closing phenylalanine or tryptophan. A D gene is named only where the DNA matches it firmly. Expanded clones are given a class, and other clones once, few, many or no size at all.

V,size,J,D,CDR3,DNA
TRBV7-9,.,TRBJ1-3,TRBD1,CASRAGTDPNTIYF,TGTGCCAGCAGGGCTGGGACAGATCCGAACACCATATATTTT
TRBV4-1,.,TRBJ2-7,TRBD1,CASSRGTGGYEQYF,TGCGCCAGCAGCCGCGGGACAGGGGGCTACGAGCAGTACTTC
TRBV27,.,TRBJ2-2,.,CASKPGHTNTGELFF,TGTGCCAGCAAACCGGGACACACGAACACCGGGGAGCTGTTTTTT
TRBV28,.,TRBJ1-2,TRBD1,CASIETGAYGYTF,TGTGCCAGCATTGAGACAGGGGCCTATGGCTACACCTTC
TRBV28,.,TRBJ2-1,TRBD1,CASSLPQGVNEQFF,TGTGCCAGCAGTTTACCCCAGGGGGTAAATGAGCAGTTCTTC
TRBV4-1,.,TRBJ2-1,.,CASSRLTDGYEQFF,TGCGCCAGCAGCCGTTTGACAGATGGGTATGAGCAGTTCTTC
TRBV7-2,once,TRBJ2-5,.,CASSLSFRSRPETQYF,TGTGCCAGCAGCTTATCCTTTAGGTCTAGACCGGAGACCCAGTACTTC
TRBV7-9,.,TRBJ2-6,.,CASSPTASSGANVLTF,TGTGCCAGCAGCCCCACTGCGAGCTCTGGGGCCAACGTCCTGACTTTC
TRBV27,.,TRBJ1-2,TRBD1,CASRSTGIGYTF,TGTGCCAGCAGATCGACAGGGATTGGCTACACCTTC
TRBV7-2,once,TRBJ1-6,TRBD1,CASSLRTGTYNSPLHF,TGTGCCAGCAGCTTACGGACAGGGACATATAATTCACCCCTCCACTTT
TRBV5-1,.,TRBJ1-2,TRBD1,CASSPQGTEGYTF,TGCGCCAGCAGCCCACAGGGGACTGAGGGCTACACCTTC
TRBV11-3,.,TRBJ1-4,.,CASSLTSEKLFF,TGTGCCAGCAGCTTAACAAGTGAAAAACTGTTTTTT
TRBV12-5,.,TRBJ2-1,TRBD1,CASGNYRGGEQFF,TGTGCTAGTGGGAATTACAGGGGCGGTGAGCAGTTCTTC
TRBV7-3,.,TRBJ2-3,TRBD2,CASSLNPPRGGTDTQYF,TGTGCCAGCAGCTTAAATCCCCCTCGGGGGGGCACAGATACGCAGTATTTT
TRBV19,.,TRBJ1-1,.,CASSTPWETEAFF,TGTGCCAGTAGTACTCCTTGGGAGACTGAAGCTTTCTTT
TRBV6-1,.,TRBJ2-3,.,CASSFGHTDTQYF,TGTGCCAGCAGCTTCGGACACACAGATACGCAGTATTTT
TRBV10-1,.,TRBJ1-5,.,CASSPTDYQPQHF,TGCGCCAGCAGCCCGACTGATTATCAGCCCCAGCATTTT
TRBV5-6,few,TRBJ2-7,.,CASSPDGGGTPYEQYF,TGTGCCAGCAGCCCGGATGGCGGGGGCACTCCCTACGAGCAGTACTTC
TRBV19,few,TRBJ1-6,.,CASSWREADSPLHF,TGTGCCAGTAGTTGGAGGGAGGCGGATTCACCCCTCCACTTT
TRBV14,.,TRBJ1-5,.,CASSRQENQPQHF,TGTGCCAGCAGCCGACAGGAAAATCAGCCCCAGCATTTT
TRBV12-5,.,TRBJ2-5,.,CASGLGGAQETQYF,TGTGCTAGTGGTTTGGGTGGAGCACAAGAGACCCAGTACTTC
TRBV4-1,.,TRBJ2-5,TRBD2,CASSHPFRGVDETQYF,TGCGCCAGCAGCCACCCATTTCGGGGGGTTGACGAGACCCAGTACTTC
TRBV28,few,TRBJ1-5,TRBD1,CASSFRQGQGNQPQHF,TGTGCCAGCAGTTTTCGGCAGGGACAGGGCAATCAGCCCCAGCATTTT
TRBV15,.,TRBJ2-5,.,CATSNAGPPETQYF,TGTGCCACCAGCAACGCAGGGCCGCCAGAGACCCAGTACTTC
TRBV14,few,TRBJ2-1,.,CASSQGALPRIIYNEQFF,TGTGCCAGCAGCCAAGGGGCCCTTCCCAGGATAATCTACAATGAGCAGTTCTTC
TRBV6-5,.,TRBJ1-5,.,CASSSRGSQPQHF,TGTGCCAGCAGTTCCAGGGGAAGTCAGCCCCAGCATTTT
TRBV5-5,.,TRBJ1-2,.,CASSPDTKRYGYTF,TGTGCCAGCAGTCCGGACACCAAACGCTATGGCTACACCTTC
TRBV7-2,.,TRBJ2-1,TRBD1,CASKIRARDRGYNEQFF,TGTGCCAGTAAGATCCGGGCGAGAGACAGGGGCTACAATGAGCAGTTCTTC
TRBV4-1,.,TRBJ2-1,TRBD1,CASRIYPGQGVGDRSYNEQFF,TGCGCCAGCAGGATTTATCCGGGACAGGGGGTTGGGGATCGCTCCTACAATGAGCAGTTCTTC
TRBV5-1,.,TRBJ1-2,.,CASSLESGSHGYTF,TGCGCCAGCAGCTTGGAGTCAGGGTCCCATGGCTACACCTTC
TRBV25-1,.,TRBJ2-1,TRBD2,CASELAGGTTEQFF,TGTGCCAGTGAACTAGCGGGGGGCACGACTGAGCAGTTCTTC
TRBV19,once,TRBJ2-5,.,CASSIDSRTEETQYF,TGTGCCAGTAGTATAGATTCCCGGACAGAAGAGACCCAGTACTTC
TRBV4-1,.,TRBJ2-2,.,CASSQGAGTPFAGELFF,TGCGCCAGCAGCCAAGGAGCCGGGACTCCTTTTGCCGGGGAGCTGTTTTTT
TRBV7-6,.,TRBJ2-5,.,CASSLEWRPRQETQYF,TGTGCCAGCAGCTTAGAATGGAGACCAAGACAAGAGACCCAGTACTTC
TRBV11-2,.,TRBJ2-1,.,CASSFRAHNEQFF,TGTGCCAGCAGCTTCAGGGCTCACAATGAGCAGTTCTTC
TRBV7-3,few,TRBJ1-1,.,CASSYKGGPNTEAFF,TGTGCCAGCAGCTACAAAGGCGGGCCGAACACTGAAGCTTTCTTT
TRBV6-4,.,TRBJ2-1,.,CASSDFGSGEQFF,.
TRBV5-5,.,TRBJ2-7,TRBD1,CASSLGGQGYEQYF,TGTGCCAGCAGCTTGGGCGGACAGGGCTACGAGCAGTACTTC
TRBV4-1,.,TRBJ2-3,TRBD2,CASSQLAGGTDTQYF,TGCGCCAGCAGCCAACTAGCGGGCGGGACAGATACGCAGTATTTT
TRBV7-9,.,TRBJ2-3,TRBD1,CASHRDSSTDTQYF,TGTGCCAGCCACCGGGACAGTAGCACAGATACGCAGTATTTT
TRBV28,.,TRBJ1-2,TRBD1,CASRWTGASYGYTF,TGTGCCAGCAGGTGGACAGGGGCTAGCTATGGCTACACCTTC
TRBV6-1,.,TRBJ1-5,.,CASSAIYRDSSQPQHF,TGTGCCAGCAGTGCAATTTACAGGGATTCGTCTCAGCCCCAGCATTTT
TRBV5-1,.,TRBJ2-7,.,CASSLIGTRASEQYF,TGCGCCAGCAGCTTGATTGGGACACGGGCCTCCGAGCAGTACTTC
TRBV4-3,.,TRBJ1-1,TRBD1,CASSQVVTGNELNTEAFF,TGCGCCAGCAGCCAAGTTGTGACAGGGAACGAATTGAACACTGAAGCTTTCTTT
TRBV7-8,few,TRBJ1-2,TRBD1,CASSPGTGAYGYTF,TGTGCCAGCAGCCCCGGGACAGGTGCCTATGGCTACACCTTC
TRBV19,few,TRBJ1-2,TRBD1,CASSSAQGGGYGYTF,TGTGCCAGTAGTTCCGCCCAAGGGGGCGGGTATGGCTACACCTTC
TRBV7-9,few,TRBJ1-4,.,CASSVVQGEKLFF,TGTGCCAGCAGCGTAGTTCAGGGTGAAAAACTGTTTTTT
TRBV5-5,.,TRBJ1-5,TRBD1,CASSVTGNSNQPQHF,TGTGCCAGCAGCGTGACAGGGAATAGCAATCAGCCCCAGCATTTT
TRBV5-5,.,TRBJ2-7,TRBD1,CASSLAPTGTGISYEQYF,TGTGCCAGCAGCCTGGCGCCCACCGGGACAGGGATTTCCTACGAGCAGTACTTC
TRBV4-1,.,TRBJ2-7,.,CASSQGTAGYYEQYF,TGCGCCAGCAGCCAAGGAACGGCAGGCTACTACGAGCAGTACTTC
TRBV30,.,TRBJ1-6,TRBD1,CAWNVGGIGDSPLHF,TGTGCCTGGAATGTAGGGGGCATTGGTGATTCACCCCTCCACTTT
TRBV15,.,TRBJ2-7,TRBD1,CATSIRDRTHEQYF,TGTGCCACCAGCATCAGGGACAGAACTCACGAGCAGTACTTC
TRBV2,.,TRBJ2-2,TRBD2,CASSGRGRVGELFF,TGTGCCAGCAGTGGACGGGGGAGGGTCGGGGAGCTGTTTTTT
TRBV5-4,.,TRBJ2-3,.,CASSLIHTDTQYF,TGTGCCAGCAGCTTGATTCACACAGATACGCAGTATTTT
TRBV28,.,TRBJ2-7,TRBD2,CASNLGTSGGEQYF,TGTGCCAGCAACCTCGGGACTAGCGGGGGCGAGCAGTACTTC
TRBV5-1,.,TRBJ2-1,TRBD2,CASSSLTSGGHNEQFF,TGCGCCAGCAGCTCGCTGACTAGCGGGGGGCACAATGAGCAGTTCTTC
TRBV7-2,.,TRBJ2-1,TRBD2,CASRGTSSHEQFF,TGTGCCAGCCGGGGGACTAGCAGCCATGAGCAGTTCTTC
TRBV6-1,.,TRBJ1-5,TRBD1,CASRTGENQPQHF,TGTGCCAGCCGGACAGGGGAAAATCAGCCCCAGCATTTT
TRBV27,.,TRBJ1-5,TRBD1,CASSLEGQGSNQPQHF,TGTGCCAGCAGTTTAGAGGGACAGGGAAGCAATCAGCCCCAGCATTTT
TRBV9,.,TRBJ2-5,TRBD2,CASSVAGGRYRETQYF,TGTGCCAGCAGCGTAGCTGGCGGGAGGTACCGAGAGACCCAGTACTTC